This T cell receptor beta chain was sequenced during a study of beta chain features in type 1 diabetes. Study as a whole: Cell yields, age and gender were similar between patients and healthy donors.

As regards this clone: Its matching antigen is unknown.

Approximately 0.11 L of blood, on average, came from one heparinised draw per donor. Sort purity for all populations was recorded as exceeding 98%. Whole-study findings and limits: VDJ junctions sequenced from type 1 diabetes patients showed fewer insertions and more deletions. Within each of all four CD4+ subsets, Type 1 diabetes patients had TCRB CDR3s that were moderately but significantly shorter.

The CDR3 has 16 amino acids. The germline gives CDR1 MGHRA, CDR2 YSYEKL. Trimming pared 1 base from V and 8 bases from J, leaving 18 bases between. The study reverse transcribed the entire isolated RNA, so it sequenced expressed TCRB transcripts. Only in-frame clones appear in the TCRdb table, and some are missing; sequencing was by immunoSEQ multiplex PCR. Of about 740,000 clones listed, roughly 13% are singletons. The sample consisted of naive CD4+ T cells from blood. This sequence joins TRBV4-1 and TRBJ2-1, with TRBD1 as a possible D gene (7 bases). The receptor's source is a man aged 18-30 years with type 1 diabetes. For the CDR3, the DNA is TGCGCCAGCAGCCAAGGACAGGGCCCCGGGGGTGATGAGCAGTTCTTC. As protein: CASSQGQGPGGDEQFF.